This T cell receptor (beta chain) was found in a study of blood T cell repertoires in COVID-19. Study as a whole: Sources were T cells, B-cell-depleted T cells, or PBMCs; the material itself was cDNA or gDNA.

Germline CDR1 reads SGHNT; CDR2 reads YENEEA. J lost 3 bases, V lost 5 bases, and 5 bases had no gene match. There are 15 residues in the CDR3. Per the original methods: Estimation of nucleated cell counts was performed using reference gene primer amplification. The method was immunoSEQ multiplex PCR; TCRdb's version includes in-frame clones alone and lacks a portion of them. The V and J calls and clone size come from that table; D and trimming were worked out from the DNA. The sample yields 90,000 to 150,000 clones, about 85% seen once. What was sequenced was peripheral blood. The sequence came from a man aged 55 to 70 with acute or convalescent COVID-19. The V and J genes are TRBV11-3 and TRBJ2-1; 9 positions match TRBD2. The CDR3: CASSPTSGNYNEQFF. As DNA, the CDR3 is TGTGCCAGCAGCCCGACTAGCGGCAACTACAATGAGCAGTTCTTC.